This TCR beta chain derives from a study of shared clonotypes between healthy human individuals. Study observations and caveats: Rarefaction indicated that sorted-subset sequencing remained incomplete although depth was large. Clonotype sharing among donors was expected to depend on sequencing depth.

Trimming cost V 1 base and J 7 bases; bases outside gene matches: 4. Germline V gives CDR1 LNHDA, CDR2 SQIVND (reference sequence). The CDR3 has 13 residues. Terminally differentiated effector memory CD45RA+ cells were excluded from the naive CD8 cells, which were CD45RO-negative and positively selected for CCR7. Repertoires were generated with immunoSEQ multiplex PCR, while TCRdb's copy carries only in-frame clones and drops some. The table records around 1.9 million clones, 93% of them present only once. As regards this clone: Its antigen remains unidentified.

The rearrangement uses TRBV19 and TRBJ2-7; 7 bases fit TRBD1. Sequencing input: naive CD8+ T cells from PBMCs. The sequence derives from a man in his late teens or twenties in good health. Some clones in this sample may be carry-over from other donors' samples. This CDR3 reads CASSIAGQQEQYF. The CDR3 DNA sequence: TGTGCCAGTAGTATAGCGGGACAGCAAGAGCAGTACTTC.